Sequencing of this T cell receptor (beta chain) was carried out in a study of early T cells in non-severe SARS-CoV-2 infection. V lost 0 bases and J 3 bases, leaving 9 bases between the germline ends. Germline CDR1 SGDLS, CDR2 YYNGEE. The CDR3 covers 14 residues. One entry per CDR3 protein, called by TCRdb with MiXCR from the 5' RACE reads. The repertoire holds some 57,000 distinct CDR3 sequences, with about an eighth as singletons. In its sample, this clonotype was seen a few times. The rearrangement uses TRBV9 and TRBJ1-2; D remains ambiguous. The clonotype originates from an adult who was a healthcare worker with PCR-confirmed SARS-CoV-2 infection or an uninfected control (not recorded which). The specimen sequenced was whole blood. CDR3 residues: CASSVDPADYGYTF. The CDR3 DNA reads TGTGCCAGCAGCGTAGATCCCGCTGACTATGGCTACACCTTC.